The entry that follows covers one T cell receptor beta chain sequence. No antigen is known for it. Naive CD8 populations comprised CD45RO-negative cells positively selected for CCR7, excluding terminally differentiated effector memory CD45RA+ cells. Assay: immunoSEQ multiplex PCR; the TCRdb copy retains only in-frame clones and omits some. The sample shows roughly 2.1 million clones, approximately 94% of them seen only once. The data derive from a study of shared clonotypes between healthy human individuals. Study observations and caveats: Among four donors, about 5% of naive CD4 clonotypes were found in common.

Trimming removed 7 bases from V and 4 bases from J; junction bases left unmatched: 8. CDR3 size: 15 residues. Germline lookup yields CDR1 MDHEN and CDR2 SYDVKM. This chain connects TRBV28 to TRBJ2-1; TRBD2 agrees at 9 bases. The sequenced sample was naive CD8+ T cells from PBMCs. The origin of this receptor is a man between 18 and 29 years old in good health. Some clones in this sample may be carry-over from other donors' samples. CDR3 sequence (DNA): TGTGCCAGCATCCTTAGCGGGAGTGGGTACAATGAGCAGTTCTTC. This translates into CASILSGSGYNEQFF.